These T cell receptor beta chains were read from a single sample in a study of cytomegalovirus exposure and HLA in healthy donors. The method was immunoSEQ multiplex PCR; TCRdb's version includes in-frame clones alone and lacks a portion of them. The sample lists about 150,000 clones; roughly 70% were seen once. Sequenced: PBMCs. The receptors here all came from a man in his thirties or forties in good health and CMV-seronegative. CDR3s include the opening cysteine and the closing phenylalanine or tryptophan. A D gene is named only where the DNA matches it firmly. Rows may omit the clone size; those that give it use once, few, many or a size class.

j_call: TRBJ2-3; d_call: TRBD1; clone_size: NA; v_call: TRBV28; cdr3_nt: TGTGCCAGCAGTTTATCAGGACAGGGTAGAGATACGCAGTATTTT; cdr3_aa: CASSLSGQGRDTQYF
j_call: TRBJ2-1; d_call: TRBD2; clone_size: NA; v_call: TRBV5-1; cdr3_nt: TGCGCCAGCAGCTTGGGACTAGCGGGAGTCCTCTACAATGAGCAGTTCTTC; cdr3_aa: CASSLGLAGVLYNEQFF
j_call: TRBJ2-1; d_call: TRBD2; clone_size: NA; v_call: TRBV9; cdr3_nt: TGTGCCAGCAGCGTAGAGGAAACTAGCGAAGAGCAGTTCTTC; cdr3_aa: CASSVEETSEEQFF
j_call: TRBJ1-4; d_call: TRBD1; clone_size: few; v_call: TRBV7-2; cdr3_nt: TGTGCCAGCAGCTTATCTGGGGGACAGGGAGGAGAAAAACTGTTTTTT; cdr3_aa: CASSLSGGQGGEKLFF
j_call: TRBJ2-7; d_call: NA; clone_size: NA; v_call: TRBV28; cdr3_nt: TGTGCTTTCTTCCCCCCGGGGAGCTCCTACGAGCAGTACTTC; cdr3_aa: CAFFPPGSSYEQYF
j_call: TRBJ2-7; d_call: TRBD2; clone_size: NA; v_call: TRBV9; cdr3_nt: TGTGCCAGCAGCCCCCCACCCCTAGCGGGAGACAACGAGCAGTACTTC; cdr3_aa: CASSPPPLAGDNEQYF
j_call: TRBJ1-6; d_call: NA; clone_size: NA; v_call: TRBV15; cdr3_nt: TGTGCCACCAGCAGAGATGGGAAGGGGGTACCCCTCCACTTT; cdr3_aa: CATSRDGKGVPLHF
j_call: TRBJ1-1; d_call: NA; clone_size: NA; v_call: TRBV7-9; cdr3_nt: TGTGCCAGCAGCTTAAGAGGGCGGGGATCCGGAGGGATCACTGAAGCTTTCTTT; cdr3_aa: CASSLRGRGSGGITEAFF
j_call: TRBJ2-7; d_call: TRBD1; clone_size: once; v_call: TRBV7-2; cdr3_nt: TGTGCCAGCAGCTCGGGACAGGGGGTACAGCAGTACTTC; cdr3_aa: CASSSGQGVQQYF
j_call: TRBJ2-5; d_call: NA; clone_size: NA; v_call: TRBV7-2; cdr3_nt: TGTGCCAGCAGCTTAGGGGAGCGTTGGGAGACCCAGTACTTC; cdr3_aa: CASSLGERWETQYF
j_call: TRBJ2-1; d_call: TRBD2; clone_size: NA; v_call: TRBV11-3; cdr3_nt: TGTGCCAGCAGCTTAGGGCTAGCGGGATACAATGAGCAGTTCTTC; cdr3_aa: CASSLGLAGYNEQFF
j_call: TRBJ2-7; d_call: NA; clone_size: NA; v_call: TRBV28; cdr3_nt: TGTGCCAGCAGTTTAGGAGGGGACCACGAGCAGTACTTC; cdr3_aa: CASSLGGDHEQYF